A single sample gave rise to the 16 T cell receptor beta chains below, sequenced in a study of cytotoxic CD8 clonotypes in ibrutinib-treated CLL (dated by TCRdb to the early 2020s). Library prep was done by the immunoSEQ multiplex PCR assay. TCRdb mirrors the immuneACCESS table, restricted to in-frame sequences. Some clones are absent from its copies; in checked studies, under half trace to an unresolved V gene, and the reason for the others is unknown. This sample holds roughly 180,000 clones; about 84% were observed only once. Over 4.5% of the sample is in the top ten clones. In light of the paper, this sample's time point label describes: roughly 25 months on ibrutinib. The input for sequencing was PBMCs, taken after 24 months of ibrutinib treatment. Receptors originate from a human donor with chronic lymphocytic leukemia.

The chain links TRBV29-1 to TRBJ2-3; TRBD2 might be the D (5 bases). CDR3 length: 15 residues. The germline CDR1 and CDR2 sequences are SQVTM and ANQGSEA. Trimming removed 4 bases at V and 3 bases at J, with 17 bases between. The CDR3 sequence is CSVGRSGIGTDTQYF. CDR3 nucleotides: TGCAGCGTTGGACGCTCCGGGATAGGTACAGATACGCAGTATTTT.

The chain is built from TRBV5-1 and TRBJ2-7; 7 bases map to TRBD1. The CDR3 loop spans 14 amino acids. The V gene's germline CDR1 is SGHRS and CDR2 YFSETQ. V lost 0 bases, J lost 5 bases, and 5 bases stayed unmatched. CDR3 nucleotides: TGCGCCAGCAGCTTGGCCAGGGGGTCCCACGAGCAGTACTTC. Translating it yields CASSLARGSHEQYF.

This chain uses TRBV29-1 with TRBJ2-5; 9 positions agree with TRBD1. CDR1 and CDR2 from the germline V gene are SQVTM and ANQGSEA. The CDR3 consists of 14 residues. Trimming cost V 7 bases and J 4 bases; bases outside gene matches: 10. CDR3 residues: CSAPSRQGGETQYF. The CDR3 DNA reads TGCAGCGCCCCAAGCCGACAGGGGGGAGAGACCCAGTACTTC. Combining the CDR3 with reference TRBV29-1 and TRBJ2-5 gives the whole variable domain SAVISQKPSRDICQRGTSLTIQCQVDSQVTMMFWYRQQPGQSLTLIATANQGSEATYESGFVIDKFPISRPNLTFSTLTVSNMSPEDSSIYLCSAPSRQGGETQYFGPGTRLLVL.

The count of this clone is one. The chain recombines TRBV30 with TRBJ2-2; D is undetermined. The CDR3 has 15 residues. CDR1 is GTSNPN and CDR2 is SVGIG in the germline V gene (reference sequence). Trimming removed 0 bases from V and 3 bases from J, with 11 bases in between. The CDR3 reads CAWSVGAFYTGELFF. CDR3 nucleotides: TGTGCCTGGAGTGTAGGCGCATTTTACACCGGGGAGCTGTTTTTT.

The CDR3 protein is CASSPGQGSGWELFF. The CDR3 nucleotides are TGTGCCAGCTCACCAGGCCAGGGTTCCGGCTGGGAGCTGTTTTTT. The gene calls are TRBV18 and TRBJ2-2; TRBD1 is a possible D gene (5 bases). The CDR3 has 15 residues. Trimming took 2 bases from V and 9 from J, leaving 16 bases between them. The V gene's germline CDR1 is KGHSH and CDR2 LQKENI.

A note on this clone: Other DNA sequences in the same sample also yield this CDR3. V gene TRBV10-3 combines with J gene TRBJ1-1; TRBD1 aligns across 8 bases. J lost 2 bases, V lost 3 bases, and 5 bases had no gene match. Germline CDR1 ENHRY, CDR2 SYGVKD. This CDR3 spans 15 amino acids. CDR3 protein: CAISDPGQANTEAFF. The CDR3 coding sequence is TGTGCCATCAGTGACCCGGGACAGGCCAACACTGAAGCTTTCTTT.

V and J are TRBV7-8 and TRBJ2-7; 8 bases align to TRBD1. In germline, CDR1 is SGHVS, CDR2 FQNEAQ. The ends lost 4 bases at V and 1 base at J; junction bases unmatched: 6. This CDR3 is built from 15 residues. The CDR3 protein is CASSSAGTGSYEQYF. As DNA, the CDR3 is TGTGCCAGCAGCTCGGCCGGGACAGGATCCTACGAGCAGTACTTC.

The CDR3 bases are TGTGCCAGCAGCCCACCGACAGGGAGGGCAGATACGCAGTATTTT. Its translation: CASSPPTGRADTQYF. This chain uses TRBV7-9 with TRBJ2-3, with D perhaps TRBD1 or TRBD2 (7 bases each). Trimming pared 5 bases from V and 4 bases from J, leaving 16 bases between. Germline V lookup: CDR1 SEHNR, CDR2 FQNEAQ (reference sequence). The CDR3 spans 15 residues.

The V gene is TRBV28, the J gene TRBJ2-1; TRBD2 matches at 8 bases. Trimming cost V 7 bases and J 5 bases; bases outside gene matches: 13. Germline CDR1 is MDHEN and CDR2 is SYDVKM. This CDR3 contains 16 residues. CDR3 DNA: TGTGCCAGCATCACCGGAGGGACTAGGCTTAACAATGAGCAGTTCTTC. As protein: CASITGGTRLNNEQFF.

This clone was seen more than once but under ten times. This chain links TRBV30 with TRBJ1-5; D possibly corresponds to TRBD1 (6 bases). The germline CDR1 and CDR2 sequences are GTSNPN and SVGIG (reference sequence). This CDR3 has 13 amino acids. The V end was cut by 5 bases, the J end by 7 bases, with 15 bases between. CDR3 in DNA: TGTGCCTGGGCACAGGGTGGACGGCAGCCCCAGCATTTT. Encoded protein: CAWAQGGRQPQHF.

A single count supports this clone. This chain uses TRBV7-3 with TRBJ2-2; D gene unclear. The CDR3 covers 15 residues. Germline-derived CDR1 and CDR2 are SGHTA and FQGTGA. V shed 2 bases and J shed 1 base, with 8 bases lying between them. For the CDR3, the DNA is TGTGCCAGCAGCTTAGGTTACAGGAACACCGGGGAGCTGTTTTTT. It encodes CASSLGYRNTGELFF.

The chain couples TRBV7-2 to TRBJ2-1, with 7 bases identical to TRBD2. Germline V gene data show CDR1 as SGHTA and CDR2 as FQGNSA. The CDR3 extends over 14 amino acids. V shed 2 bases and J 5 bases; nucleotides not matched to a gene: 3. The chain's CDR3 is CASSLWGGNNEQFF. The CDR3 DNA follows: TGTGCCAGCAGCTTATGGGGGGGGAACAATGAGCAGTTCTTC.

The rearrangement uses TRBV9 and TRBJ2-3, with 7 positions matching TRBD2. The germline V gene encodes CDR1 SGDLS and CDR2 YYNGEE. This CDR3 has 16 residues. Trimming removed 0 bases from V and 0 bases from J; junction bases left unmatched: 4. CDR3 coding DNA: TGTGCCAGCAGCGTAGCCGGCGGGAGCAGCACAGATACGCAGTATTTT. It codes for CASSVAGGSSTDTQYF.

This chain's CDR3 is CASSLLPPTATEAFF. The DNA for the CDR3 is TGTGCCAGCAGCTTACTCCCCCCGACGGCCACTGAAGCTTTCTTT. The chain joins TRBV7-2 to TRBJ1-1; D is unclear. The germline V gene encodes CDR1 SGHTA and CDR2 FQGNSA. The V end lost 2 bases, the J end lost 4 bases, and 14 bases lay between the germline ends. The CDR3 covers 15 residues.

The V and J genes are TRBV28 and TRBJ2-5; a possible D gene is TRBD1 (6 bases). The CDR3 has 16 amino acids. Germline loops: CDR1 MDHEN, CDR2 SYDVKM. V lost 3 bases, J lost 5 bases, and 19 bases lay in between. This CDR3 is CASSLSTQGSDETQYF. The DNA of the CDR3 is TGTGCCAGCAGTTTGTCAACCCAGGGGTCCGATGAGACCCAGTACTTC.

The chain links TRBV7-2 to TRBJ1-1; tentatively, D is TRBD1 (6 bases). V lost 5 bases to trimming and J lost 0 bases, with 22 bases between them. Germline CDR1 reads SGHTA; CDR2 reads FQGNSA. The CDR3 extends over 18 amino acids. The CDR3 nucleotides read TGTGCCAGCAGCCCCGGCCGGGGGCGCGGAGGGATGAACACTGAAGCTTTCTTT. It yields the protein CASSPGRGRGGMNTEAFF.